This T cell receptor beta chain was observed in a study of PD-1 blockade in classical Hodgkin lymphoma. Trimming took off 4 bases at V and 12 bases at J, with 13 bases between the two ends. CDR3 length equals 11 residues. CDR1 is DFQATT and CDR2 is SNEGSKA in the germline V gene (reference sequence). Time point defined: cycle 4 day 1 (C4D1), after 5 to 7 weeks of nivolumab. Every patient had relapsed following autologous stem cell transplantation, and cohorts differed in brentuximab vedotin exposure. Magnetic negative selection served to purify CD4+ T cells out of PBMCs that had been thawed. Sequenced by immunoSEQ multiplex PCR; TCRdb stores in-frame clones only, minus some. This sample has 30,000 to 40,000 clones, with around nine tenths found just once.

This sample comprised CD4+ T cells from blood, obtained before the fourth cycle of nivolumab. The chain recombines TRBV20-1 with TRBJ2-1; D ambiguous. The source of this sequence is a human donor with classical Hodgkin lymphoma. In DNA form, the CDR3 reads TGCAGTGCTACCCCTGACTGGACGCAGTTCTTC. Encoded protein: CSATPDWTQFF.